Listed below are T cell receptor beta chains from one sample, sequenced in a study of cytomegalovirus exposure and HLA in healthy donors. TCRdb's table, derived via immunoSEQ multiplex PCR, lists solely in-frame clones and lacks some. Among fewer than 200,000 clones listed, roughly 75% were seen once. The sample was PBMCs. Receptor source: a man younger than 30 in good health and CMV-seronegative. Each CDR3 is given with its conserved first and last residue. Each record gives: J gene, clone size, V gene, D gene, CDR3 length, CDR3 DNA, CDR3 protein. A D gene is named only where the DNA matches it firmly. The listing skips clone size in some rows; elsewhere it reads once, few, many or a size class.

TRBJ1-5,-,TRBV19,-,16,TGTGCCAGTAGTCCCCGACAGGTAGCAAGCAATCAGCCCCAGCATTTT,CASSPRQVASNQPQHF
TRBJ1-6,-,TRBV5-4,TRBD1,14,TGTGCCAGCAGCCCTGGACAGGTTAATTCACCCCTCCACTTT,CASSPGQVNSPLHF
TRBJ1-1,-,TRBV7-2,TRBD1,14,TGTGCCAGCAGCTACGGGACAGGGGGCACTGAAGCTTTCTTT,CASSYGTGGTEAFF
TRBJ2-7,once,TRBV4-3,TRBD2,15,TGCGCCAGCAGCCAAGAGTCCAGCGGGAGGTACGAGCAGTACTTC,CASSQESSGRYEQYF
TRBJ2-5,few,TRBV28,TRBD1,16,TGTGCCAGCAGCCCAGGGGGCAGGGGTTTCCAAGAGACCCAGTACTTC,CASSPGGRGFQETQYF
TRBJ2-2,-,TRBV28,-,15,TGTGCCAGCAGCCTGGAACGGACAGCCGTTTATTGGCTGTTTTTT,CASSLERTAVYWLFF
TRBJ2-5,few,TRBV30,-,14,TGTGCCTGGAGTGTATGGGCGGGGAGAGAGACCCAGTACTTC,CAWSVWAGRETQYF
TRBJ2-7,-,TRBV7-8,-,16,TGTGCCAGCAGCTTACCCGGACAAGGAGGGGTCTACGAGCAGTACTTC,CASSLPGQGGVYEQYF
TRBJ1-1,-,TRBV7-2,-,17,TGTGCCAGCAGCCTCCTCGGTGCCAACCTGGGCTACACTGAAGCTTTCTTT,CASSLLGANLGYTEAFF
TRBJ2-3,-,TRBV9,-,15,TGTGCCAGCAGCGTAGCCGAGGGGGGGACAGATACGCAGTATTTT,CASSVAEGGTDTQYF
TRBJ2-7,-,TRBV6-5,TRBD2,15,TGTGCCAGCAGTTACTCTAGCGGGAGCTCCTACGAGCAGTACTTC,CASSYSSGSSYEQYF
TRBJ1-6,-,TRBV19,-,16,TGTGCCAGTAGGGGACTGGCCGGCTCCTATAATTCACCCCTCCACTTT,CASRGLAGSYNSPLHF
TRBJ2-7,-,TRBV6-5,TRBD1,15,TGTGCCAGCAGTTACGGAAGGGGGCTCTCCTACGAGCAGTACTTC,CASSYGRGLSYEQYF
TRBJ2-5,-,TRBV28,-,19,TGTGCCAGCAGTTTGAACTCCGTCTCCCTACTGACTGTAAAAGAGACCCAGTACTTC,CASSLNSVSLLTVKETQYF
TRBJ1-5,-,TRBV9,TRBD1,13,TGTGCCAGCAGCACAGGGGGGAATCAGCCCCAGCATTTT,CASSTGGNQPQHF
TRBJ2-7,few,TRBV7-9,-,15,TGTGCCAGCAGCTTAGATGGACTGCGCGCCTACGGGCAGTACTTC,CASSLDGLRAYGQYF
TRBJ2-5,-,TRBV10-3,TRBD1,16,TGTGCCATCAGTGAGTCCTTACAGGGGACCCAAGAGACCCAGTACTTC,CAISESLQGTQETQYF
TRBJ2-1,-,TRBV10-1,TRBD1,15,TGCGCCAGCAGTGAGACCGGGACAGGGTTCAATGAGCAGTTCTTC,CASSETGTGFNEQFF
TRBJ2-7,-,TRBV5-1,TRBD2,16,TGCGCCAGCAGCTTGGGTGGGACTAGCGGGGCCTACGAGCAGTACTTC,CASSLGGTSGAYEQYF
TRBJ1-1,-,TRBV10-3,-,12,TGTGCCATCGGGGGCTTGGGCACTGAAGCTTTCTTT,CAIGGLGTEAFF
TRBJ2-1,-,TRBV7-2,-,16,TGTGCCAGCAGCTTAGTTATCGGGGAGAGGGACAATGAGCAGTTCTTC,CASSLVIGERDNEQFF
TRBJ1-2,once,TRBV4-1,-,14,TGCGCCAGCAGCCAAGCTGGGGGGTTAGATGGCTACACCTTC,CASSQAGGLDGYTF
TRBJ1-6,-,TRBV7-9,-,15,TGTGCCAGCAGCTTAAACCCAGGGGCAAATTCACCCCTCCACTTT,CASSLNPGANSPLHF
TRBJ2-1,-,TRBV11-2,-,12,TGTGCCAGCAGCCCGACCGGGAATGAGCAGTTCTTC,CASSPTGNEQFF
TRBJ2-7,-,TRBV6-5,-,13,TGTGCCAGCAGTTACCCTGACGGGAACGAGCAGTACTTC,CASSYPDGNEQYF
TRBJ2-1,-,TRBV7-8,-,18,TGTGCCAGCACCAAACGCTTTCAGGGCCCAGCCTCTACAGATGAGCAGTTCTTC,CASTKRFQGPASTDEQFF
TRBJ2-3,-,TRBV6-6,-,12,TGTGCCACCCAGGGTGGGGTGGATACGCAGTATTTT,CATQGGVDTQYF
TRBJ2-3,-,TRBV7-2,TRBD2,17,TGTGCCAGCAGCCCCCCGGGGTGGGAGCGGGAGGCAGATACGCAGTATTTT,CASSPPGWEREADTQYF
TRBJ2-5,-,TRBV29-1,TRBD2,14,TGCAGCGCTAGGCTAGCGGGAGAATTCGAGACCCAGTACTTC,CSARLAGEFETQYF
TRBJ2-2,-,TRBV14,-,14,TGTGCCAGCAGCCCACCCGGACTCGTGAGGGAGCTGTTTTTT,CASSPPGLVRELFF
TRBJ2-7,few,TRBV7-2,TRBD1,13,TGTGCCAGCAGCCTCCCGGGACAGTACGAGCAGTACTTC,CASSLPGQYEQYF
TRBJ1-1,-,TRBV7-9,-,14,TGTTCCAGCAGCTCGGCAGGCTCGAACACTGAAGCTTTCTTT,CSSSSAGSNTEAFF
TRBJ2-7,few,TRBV6-1,TRBD1,15,TGTGCCAGCAGCCTAGGACAGGGCCTCTCCTACGAGCAGTACTTC,CASSLGQGLSYEQYF
TRBJ2-3,once,TRBV30,-,15,TGTGCCTGGAGTGTACTGTCGACTATCGGAGGTACGCAGTATTTT,CAWSVLSTIGGTQYF
TRBJ1-1,-,TRBV11-2,TRBD1,18,TGTGCCAGCAGCCCTCGAGGGAGGCCCACAGGGGTGAACACTGAAGCTTTCTTT,CASSPRGRPTGVNTEAFF
TRBJ1-6,-,TRBV6-5,TRBD1,16,TGTGCCAGCAGTTACTCGGCAGGGGGTGCAAATTCACCCCTCCACTTT,CASSYSAGGANSPLHF
TRBJ1-1,-,TRBV6-5,-,13,TGTGCCAGCAGTTACCCCTCAGGCACTGAAGCTTTCTTT,CASSYPSGTEAFF
TRBJ2-3,-,TRBV19,-,15,TGTGCCAGTACCCCGGACAGTTTGAGCACAGATACGCAGTATTTT,CASTPDSLSTDTQYF
TRBJ1-2,-,TRBV19,TRBD1,16,TGTGCCAGTAGTGAGGGACAGACGGGCCCGGGATATGGCTACACCTTC,CASSEGQTGPGYGYTF
TRBJ2-1,-,TRBV12-5,TRBD1,17,TGTGCTAGTGGTTTGGACCTCCAGGGGGCGTCCAACAATGAGCAGTTCTTC,CASGLDLQGASNNEQFF
TRBJ1-5,-,TRBV28,-,16,TGTGCCAGCAGAACCTCGGGAGGGGTTAGCAATCAGCCCCAGCATTTT,CASRTSGGVSNQPQHF
TRBJ2-7,-,TRBV18,-,14,TGTGCCAGCTCCCCTAGACAGAGCTCCTACGAGCAGTACTTC,CASSPRQSSYEQYF
TRBJ2-5,few,TRBV5-6,TRBD2,16,TGTGCCAGCAGCCTGCGGTCTGGGGGGGGACAAGAGACCCAGTACTTC,CASSLRSGGGQETQYF
TRBJ1-2,-,TRBV5-1,TRBD1,14,TGCGCCAGCAGCTTGTGGGACAGGAACTATGGCTACACCTTC,CASSLWDRNYGYTF
TRBJ2-3,-,TRBV19,-,20,TGTGCCAGTAGCCTACTCAGGAGCCCAACTAGCCCTCACCCGCGAGATACGCAGTATTTT,CASSLLRSPTSPHPRDTQYF
TRBJ1-1,-,TRBV27,TRBD1,15,TGTGCCAGCAGTTTATCGACAGGGGGTAGCACTGAAGCTTTCTTT,CASSLSTGGSTEAFF
TRBJ2-1,-,TRBV7-9,TRBD2,16,TGTGCCAGCAGCCTAAGAGGGACTAGCGTGAACAATGAGCAGTTCTTC,CASSLRGTSVNNEQFF
TRBJ1-1,-,TRBV5-4,-,13,TGTGCAGGTACAGGCGACATGAACACTGAAGCTTTCTTT,CAGTGDMNTEAFF
TRBJ2-1,-,TRBV7-9,TRBD2,13,TGTTCCGGGGCCGGGAGGAGGGACAATGAGCAGTTCTTC,CSGAGRRDNEQFF
TRBJ2-3,few,TRBV4-3,TRBD2,17,TGCGCCAGCAGCCAAGATCTCATAGCGGGAGGGAGCGATACGCAGTATTTT,CASSQDLIAGGSDTQYF
TRBJ2-7,-,TRBV6-5,-,14,TGTGCCAGCAGTTCCGGGCCTAGCACCTACGAGCAGTACTTC,CASSSGPSTYEQYF
TRBJ2-7,once,TRBV28,TRBD1,15,TGTGCCAGCAGTAGGTGGACAGGAACTTCCTACGAGCAGTACTTC,CASSRWTGTSYEQYF
TRBJ2-3,-,TRBV13,TRBD1,17,TGTGCCAGCAGCTTAAAGGTCAGGGGGCGCAACACAGATACGCAGTATTTT,CASSLKVRGRNTDTQYF
TRBJ2-1,-,TRBV12-5,-,14,TGTGCTAGTGGTTTGGACCTGGTGGGGGGTGAGCAGTTCTTC,CASGLDLVGGEQFF
TRBJ1-2,-,TRBV18,-,13,TGTGCCAGCTCACCAGACAGAAACTATGGCTACACCTTC,CASSPDRNYGYTF
TRBJ1-2,-,TRBV4-3,TRBD1,15,TGCGCCAGCAGCCAGGACAGGGGGCTCTCCTATGGCTACACCTTC,CASSQDRGLSYGYTF
TRBJ2-5,-,TRBV5-6,-,13,TGTGCCAGCAGCTTGATCAGGGAAGAGACCCAGTACTTC,CASSLIREETQYF